The 23 T cell receptor beta chains below were found in one sample sequenced in a study of blood T cell repertoires in COVID-19 (dated by TCRdb to about 2020). Library generation was performed with the immunoSEQ multiplex PCR assay. This is the immuneACCESS table as TCRdb keeps it, with only in-frame sequences that have V and J called. A part of the clones is gone; compared with another copy, unresolved V genes explain less than half, and the rest is unexplained. This sample is represented by some 130,000 clones; about 85% of them were singletons. Roughly 10% of the sample is in the top ten clones. The sample comprised peripheral blood. These receptors were taken from a man aged 35 to 55 with active or convalescent COVID-19.

The V and J genes are TRBV10-3 and TRBJ1-5; 7 nucleotides align to TRBD1. The CDR3 sequence is 14 residues long. V dropped 10 bases and J dropped 6; count of bases not matched to a gene: 12. Looked up from germline, CDR1 is ENHRY and CDR2 is SYGVKD. The CDR3 DNA reads TGTGCCACCCAGGGGGTGACCGATTCTCAGCCCCAGCATTTT. This translates into CATQGVTDSQPQHF.

The chain recombines TRBV5-4 with TRBJ1-1; D gene uncertain. The germline V gene has CDR1 SGHNT and CDR2 YYREEE (reference sequence). CDR3 length equals 16 residues. Trimming removed 4 bases at V and 0 bases at J, with 16 bases between. DNA of the CDR3: TGTGCCAGCAGCATCTCATCCCGGGGTATGAACACTGAAGCTTTCTTT. It specifies CASSISSRGMNTEAFF.

The CDR3: CARMVEGYEQYF. The CDR3 DNA sequence: TGTGCCAGAATGGTGGAGGGGTACGAGCAGTACTTC. The chain uses TRBV27 and TRBJ2-7; weak D call: TRBD2 (6 bases). The germline CDR1 and CDR2 sequences are MNHEY and SMNVEV (reference sequence). The CDR3 is 12 residues long. Trimming cost V 9 bases and J 4 bases, with 13 bases left between them.

This sequence joins TRBV25-1 and TRBJ1-2; tentative D call: TRBD1 (6 bases). The CDR3 contains 13 residues. Germline V gene sequence: CDR1 MGHDK, CDR2 SYGVNS. V was trimmed by 5 bases and J by 2 bases, leaving 9 bases between them. The CDR3 loop is CASSLTGNYGYTF. The CDR3 DNA reads TGTGCCAGCAGTTTAACAGGGAACTATGGCTACACCTTC.

In this sample, this clone turned up once. The rearrangement joins TRBV7-8 to TRBJ1-1; D gene ambiguous. The CDR3 loop spans 12 amino acids. Per germline, CDR1 SGHVS and CDR2 FQNEAQ. V was clipped by 5 bases and J by 6 bases, with 10 bases between them. The CDR3 DNA reads TGTGCCAGCAGCCAACTAGGAGCTGAAGCTTTCTTT. Its protein product is CASSQLGAEAFF.

V and J are TRBV5-4 and TRBJ2-7, with 8 bases matching TRBD1. Germline loops: CDR1 SGHNT, CDR2 YYREEE (reference sequence). The CDR3 sequence is 16 residues long. The V and J ends lost 4 bases and 6 bases, in that order; junction bases with no gene match: 15. The CDR3 DNA reads as TGTGCCAGCAGCGGCGTTACCATCAGGGGGCGGGGCGAGCAGTACTTC. It is translated as CASSGVTIRGRGEQYF.

This sequence joins TRBV6-6 and TRBJ2-7; a possible D gene is TRBD2 (5 bases). Trimming stripped 5 bases from V and 2 bases from J, with 22 bases between. Germline lookup yields CDR1 MNHNY and CDR2 SVGAGI (reference sequence). The CDR3 runs to 17 residues. The CDR3 region has the DNA TGTGCCAGCAGTCCTAAATCTTTCGTGGAGGCCCCCTACGAGCAGTACTTC. It encodes CASSPKSFVEAPYEQYF.

This chain connects TRBV7-2 to TRBJ2-7; perhaps TRBD1 as D (6 bases). The CDR3 has 15 amino acids. Germline CDR1 reads SGHTA; CDR2 reads FQGNSA. V lost 4 bases and J 3 bases, leaving 16 bases between the germline ends. CDR3 residues: CASSSGQPPGYEQYF. The CDR3 DNA sequence: TGTGCCAGCAGCTCCGGACAGCCCCCCGGCTACGAGCAGTACTTC.

The J gene is TRBJ1-3, the V gene TRBV6-5; the D gene is possibly TRBD1 (6 bases). Per germline, CDR1 MNHEY and CDR2 SVGAGI. Trimming took 4 bases from V and 0 from J, leaving 7 bases between them. The CDR3 extends over 14 amino acids. CDR3 nucleotide sequence: TGTGCCAGCAGTTCAGGGGTCTCTGGAAACACCATATATTTT. This encodes CASSSGVSGNTIYF.

A few counts support this clone. The chain links TRBV5-4 to TRBJ2-6; TRBD2 might be the D (5 bases). CDR3 length equals 14 residues. Germline lookup yields CDR1 SGHNT and CDR2 YYREEE (reference sequence). Trimming removed 4 bases at V and 13 bases at J, with 18 bases between. The CDR3 sequence: CASSPDRSRGVLTF. The DNA for the CDR3 is TGTGCCAGCAGCCCGGACCGCAGTCGGGGAGTCCTGACTTTC. The variable domain in full, with the rest retrieved from reference TRBV5-4 and TRBJ2-6, is ETGVTQSPTHLIKTRGQQVTLRCSSQSGHNTVSWYQQALGQGPQFIFQYYREEENGRGNFPPRFSGLQFPNYSSELNVNALELDDSALYLCASSPDRSRGVLTFGAGSRLTVL.

Only a few counts were recorded for this clone. The CDR3, as DNA: TGTGCCAGCAGTTTTCTGACTGAAGCTTTCTTT. Protein product: CASSFLTEAFF. The chain links TRBV28 to TRBJ1-1; D gene uncertain. Trimming cost V 3 bases and J 5 bases, with 4 bases left between them. The CDR3 is made up of 11 amino acids. Germline V gives CDR1 MDHEN, CDR2 SYDVKM.

The rearrangement uses TRBV7-6 and TRBJ1-1; D remains ambiguous. V lost 5 bases, J lost 2 bases, and 9 bases lay in between. CDR3 size: 13 residues. The germline V gene has CDR1 SGHVS and CDR2 FNYEAQ. The CDR3 nucleotides are TGTGCCAGCAGCCGAACTAGTAACACTGAAGCTTTCTTT. Residues: CASSRTSNTEAFF. Full variable domain (remainder filled in from reference TRBV7-6 and TRBJ1-1): GAGVSQSPRYKVTKRGQDVALRCDPISGHVSLYWYRQALGQGPEFLTYFNYEAQQDKSGLPNDRFSAERPEGSISTLTIQRTEQRDSAMYRCASSRTSNTEAFFGQGTRLTVV.

The chain links TRBV11-2 to TRBJ2-5, with a possible D match to TRBD2 (5 bases). V gave up 1 base and J gave up 5 bases, with 14 bases separating them. The CDR3 has 15 residues. Germline values: CDR1 SGHAT, CDR2 FQNNGV. In nucleotides, the CDR3 is TGTGCCAGCAGCTTAGTAACTAGTAAGCGGGAGACCCAGTACTTC. This gives the protein CASSLVTSKRETQYF.

The V call is TRBV7-2, the J call TRBJ1-5, with TRBD1 matching over 8 bases. Per the germline V gene, CDR1 is SGHTA and CDR2 is FQGNSA. The CDR3 sequence is 14 residues long. V was clipped by 4 bases and J by 9 bases; unmatched bases: 8. For the CDR3, the DNA is TGTGCCAGCAGCTCCGACAGGGGAATGATGCCCCAGCATTTT. This gives the protein CASSSDRGMMPQHF.

The gene calls are TRBV14 and TRBJ1-2, with 7 positions matching TRBD1. The V gene end was trimmed by 5 bases and the J gene end by 6 bases; junction bases not matched to a gene: 3. The CDR3 runs 12 residues. CDR1 is SGHDN, CDR2 FVKESK, per germline. DNA for the CDR3: TGTGCCAGCAGCTGGACAGGAGATGGCTACACCTTC. Its protein is CASSWTGDGYTF.

The chain uses TRBV29-1 and TRBJ2-7; TRBD1 might be the D (6 bases). Deletions cut 6 bases from V and 6 bases from J, with 12 bases between. The CDR3 spans 11 residues. CDR1 and CDR2 (germline): SQVTM, ANQGSEA. The CDR3 reads CSVGTPGEQYF. The DNA for the CDR3 is TGCAGCGTCGGGACACCGGGCGAGCAGTACTTC.

The J gene is TRBJ2-1, the V gene TRBV3-1 (or the pseudogene TRBV3-2); 7 bases line up with TRBD1. Germline V lookup: CDR1 LGHDT, CDR2 YNNKEL (reference sequence). The CDR3 length is 13 residues. The V gene end was trimmed by 2 bases and the J gene end by 12 bases; junction bases not matched to a gene: 7. The CDR3 protein is CASSQPSGQRQFF. CDR3 sequence (DNA): TGTGCCAGCAGCCAACCCTCGGGACAGCGGCAGTTCTTC.

The chain is built from TRBV27 and TRBJ1-5, with D possibly matching TRBD1 (5 bases). V shed 4 bases and J shed 7 bases, with 14 bases lying between them. The CDR3 covers 14 residues. CDR1 MNHEY and CDR2 SMNVEV come from the germline V gene (reference sequence). CDR3 amino acids: CASSSRGGIQPQHF. The CDR3 region has the DNA TGTGCCAGCAGTTCCCGCGGGGGGATACAGCCCCAGCATTTT.

This chain links TRBV5-1 with TRBJ2-1; 7 bases match TRBD2. Per the germline V gene, CDR1 is SGHRS and CDR2 is YFSETQ. The CDR3 is 15 amino acids. V lost 6 bases to trimming and J lost 0 bases; unmatched junction nucleotides: 6. CDR3 residues: CASTPGGYSYNEQFF. As DNA, the CDR3 is TGCGCCAGCACCCCGGGGGGTTACTCCTACAATGAGCAGTTCTTC.

The sample holds a few counts of this clone. The genes are TRBV4-3 and TRBJ2-1; 16 bases match TRBD2. From germline, CDR1 is LGHNA and CDR2 YSLEER. The CDR3 runs to 20 residues. V was pared by 2 bases and J by 3 bases, with 10 bases of the junction left unmatched. The CDR3 DNA sequence: TGCGCCAGCAGCCAACCACCATCCGGGACTAGCGGGGGGGTCTACAATGAGCAGTTCTTC. It encodes CASSQPPSGTSGGVYNEQFF.

The chain links TRBV14 to TRBJ2-3; 8 bases are shared with TRBD2. This CDR3 contains 17 residues. J gave up 0 bases and V 5 bases, and 10 bases lay outside the gene matches. Germline V lookup: CDR1 SGHDN, CDR2 FVKESK. The CDR3 region has the DNA TGTGCCAGCAGCTACGGGAGGGGAACCCTTAGCACAGATACGCAGTATTTT. Translating gives CASSYGRGTLSTDTQYF.

The chain carries TRBV5-1 and TRBJ2-7, with 11 bases aligning to TRBD1. The CDR3 has 15 amino acids. In germline, CDR1 is SGHRS, CDR2 YFSETQ. The ends lost 3 bases at V and 3 bases at J; junction bases unmatched: 5. The CDR3 nucleotides are TGCGCCAGCAGCTGGGACAGGGGGATTATCTACGAGCAGTACTTC. It specifies CASSWDRGIIYEQYF.

The gene calls are TRBV20-1 and TRBJ2-7; D gene unclear. This CDR3 region has 11 residues. Germline loops: CDR1 DFQATT, CDR2 SNEGSKA (reference sequence). The V end lost 3 bases, the J end lost 3 bases, and 6 bases lay between the germline ends. The CDR3 is CSARVSYEQYF. CDR3 DNA sequence: TGCAGTGCTAGGGTCAGCTACGAGCAGTACTTC.